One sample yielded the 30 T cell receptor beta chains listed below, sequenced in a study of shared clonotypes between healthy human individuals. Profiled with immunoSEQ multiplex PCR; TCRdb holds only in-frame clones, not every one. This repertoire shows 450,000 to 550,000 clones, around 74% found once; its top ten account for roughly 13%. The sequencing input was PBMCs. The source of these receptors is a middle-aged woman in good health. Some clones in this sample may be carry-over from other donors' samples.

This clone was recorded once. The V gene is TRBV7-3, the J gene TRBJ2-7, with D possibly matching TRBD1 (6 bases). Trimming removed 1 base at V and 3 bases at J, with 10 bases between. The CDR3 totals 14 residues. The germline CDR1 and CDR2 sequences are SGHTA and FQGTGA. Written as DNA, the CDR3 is TGTGCCAGCAGCTTAAGCGGCAGGGGCTACGAGCAGTACTTC. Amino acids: CASSLSGRGYEQYF.

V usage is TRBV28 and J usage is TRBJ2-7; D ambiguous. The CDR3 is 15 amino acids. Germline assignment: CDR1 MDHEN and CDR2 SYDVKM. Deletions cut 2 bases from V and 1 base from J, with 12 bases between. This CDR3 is CASSLDFSRSYEQYF. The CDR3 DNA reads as TGTGCCAGCAGTTTAGATTTTAGCCGTTCCTACGAGCAGTACTTC.

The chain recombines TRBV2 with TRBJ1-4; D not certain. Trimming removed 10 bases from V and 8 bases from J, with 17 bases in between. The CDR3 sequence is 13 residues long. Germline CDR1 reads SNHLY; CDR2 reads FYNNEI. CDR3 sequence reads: CATSFPYGEKLFF. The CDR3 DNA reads TGTGCCACCTCATTCCCCTATGGAGAAAAACTGTTTTTT.

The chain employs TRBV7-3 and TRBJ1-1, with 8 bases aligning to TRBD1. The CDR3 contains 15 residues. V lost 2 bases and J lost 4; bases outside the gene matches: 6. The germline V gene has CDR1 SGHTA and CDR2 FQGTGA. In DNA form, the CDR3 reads TGTGCCAGCAGCTTAGCAGGGGGCGCGGGCACTGAAGCTTTCTTT. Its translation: CASSLAGGAGTEAFF.

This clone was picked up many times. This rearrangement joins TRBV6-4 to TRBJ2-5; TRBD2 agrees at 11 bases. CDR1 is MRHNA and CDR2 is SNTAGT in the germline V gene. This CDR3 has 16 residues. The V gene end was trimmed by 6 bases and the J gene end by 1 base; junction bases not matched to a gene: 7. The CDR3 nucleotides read TGTGCCAGCAGCCAGACCGGGACTAGCGGCCAAGAGACCCAGTACTTC. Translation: CASSQTGTSGQETQYF.

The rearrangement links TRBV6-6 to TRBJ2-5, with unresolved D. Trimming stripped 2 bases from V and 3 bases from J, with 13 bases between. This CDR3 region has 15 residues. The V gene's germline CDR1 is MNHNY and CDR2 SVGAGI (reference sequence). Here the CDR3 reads CASSYGWAVEETQYF. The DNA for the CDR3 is TGTGCCAGCAGTTACGGGTGGGCGGTCGAAGAGACCCAGTACTTC.

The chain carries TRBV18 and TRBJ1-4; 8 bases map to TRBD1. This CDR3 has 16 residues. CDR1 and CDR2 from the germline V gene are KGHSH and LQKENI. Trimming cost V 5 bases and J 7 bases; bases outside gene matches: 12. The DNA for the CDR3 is TGTGCCAGCTCAGATACGCAACAGGGGGGAAGTGAAAAACTGTTTTTT. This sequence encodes CASSDTQQGGSEKLFF.

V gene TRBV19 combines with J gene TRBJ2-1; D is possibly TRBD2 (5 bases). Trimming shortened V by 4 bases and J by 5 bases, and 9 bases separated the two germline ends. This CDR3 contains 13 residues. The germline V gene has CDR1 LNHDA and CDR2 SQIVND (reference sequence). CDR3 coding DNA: TGTGCCAGTAGTACCCAAGCGGACAATGAGCAGTTCTTC. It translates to CASSTQADNEQFF.

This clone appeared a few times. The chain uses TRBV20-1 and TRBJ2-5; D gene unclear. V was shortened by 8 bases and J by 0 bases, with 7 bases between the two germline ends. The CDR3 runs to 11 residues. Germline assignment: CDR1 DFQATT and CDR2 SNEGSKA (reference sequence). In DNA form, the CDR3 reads TGCAGTCCACCCGACCAAGAGACCCAGTACTTC. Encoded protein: CSPPDQETQYF.

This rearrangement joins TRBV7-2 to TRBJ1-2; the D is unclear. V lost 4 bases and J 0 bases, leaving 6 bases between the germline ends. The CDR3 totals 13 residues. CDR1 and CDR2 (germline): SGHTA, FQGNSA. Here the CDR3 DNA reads TGTGCCAGCAGCTCAGTTGCTAACTATGGCTACACCTTC. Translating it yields CASSSVANYGYTF.

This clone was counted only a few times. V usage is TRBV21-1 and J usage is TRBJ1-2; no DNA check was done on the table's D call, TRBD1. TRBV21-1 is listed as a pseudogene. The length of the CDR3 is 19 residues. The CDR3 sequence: CASSKRKRGTEQRNYGYTF. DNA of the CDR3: TGTGCCAGCAGCAAACGGAAGCGAGGGACAGAACAACGCAACTATGGCTACACCTTC.

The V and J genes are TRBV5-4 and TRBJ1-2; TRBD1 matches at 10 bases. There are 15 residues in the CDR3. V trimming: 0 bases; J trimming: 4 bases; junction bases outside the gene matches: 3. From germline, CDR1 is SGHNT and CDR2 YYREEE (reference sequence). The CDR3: CASSLAGTGAYGYTF. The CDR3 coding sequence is TGTGCCAGCAGCTTGGCCGGGACAGGGGCCTATGGCTACACCTTC.

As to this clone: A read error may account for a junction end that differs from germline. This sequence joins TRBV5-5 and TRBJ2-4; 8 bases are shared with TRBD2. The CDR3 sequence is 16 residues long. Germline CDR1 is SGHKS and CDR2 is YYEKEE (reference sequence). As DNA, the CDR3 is TGTGCCAGCAGCTTGGCGGTCGGACTAGCCAGAAACATTCAGTACTTC. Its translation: CASSLAVGLARNIQYF.

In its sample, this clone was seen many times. In DNA, the CDR3 is TGTGCCATTGATAGGACTAGCGGGAGTAGTTCCTACAATGAGCAGTTCTTC. It translates to CAIDRTSGSSSYNEQFF. The V and J genes are TRBV15 and TRBJ2-1, with 13 bases aligning to TRBD2. With V trimmed by 10 bases and J by 1 base, 10 bases remained unmatched. Looked up from germline, CDR1 is LNHNV and CDR2 is YYDKDF (reference sequence). The CDR3 has 17 amino acids.

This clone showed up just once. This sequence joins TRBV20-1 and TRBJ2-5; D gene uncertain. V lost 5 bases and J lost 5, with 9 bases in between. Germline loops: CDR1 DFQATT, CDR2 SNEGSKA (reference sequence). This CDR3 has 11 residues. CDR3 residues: CSAPQWETQYF. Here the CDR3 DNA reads TGCAGTGCTCCCCAGTGGGAGACCCAGTACTTC.

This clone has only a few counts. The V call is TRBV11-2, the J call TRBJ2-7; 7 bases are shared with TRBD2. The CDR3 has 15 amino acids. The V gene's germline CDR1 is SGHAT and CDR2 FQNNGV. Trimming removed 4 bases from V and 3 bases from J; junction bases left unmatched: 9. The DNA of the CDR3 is TGTGCCAGCAGCTGGGGGGGGACCCTAAACTACGAGCAGTACTTC. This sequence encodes CASSWGGTLNYEQYF.

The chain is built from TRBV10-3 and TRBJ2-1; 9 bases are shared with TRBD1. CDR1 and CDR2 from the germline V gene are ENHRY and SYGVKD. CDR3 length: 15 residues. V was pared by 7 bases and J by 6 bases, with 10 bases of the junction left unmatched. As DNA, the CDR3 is TGTGCCATCAACACCGGGACAGGGCAGACCAATGAGCAGTTCTTC. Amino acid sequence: CAINTGTGQTNEQFF.

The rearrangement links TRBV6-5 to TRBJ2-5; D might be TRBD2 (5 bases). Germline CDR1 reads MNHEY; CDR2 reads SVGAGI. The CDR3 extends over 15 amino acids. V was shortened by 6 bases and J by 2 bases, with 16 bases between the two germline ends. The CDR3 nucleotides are TGTGCCAGCAGCTCTACTAGTGGACCACAAGAGACCCAGTACTTC. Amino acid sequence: CASSSTSGPQETQYF.

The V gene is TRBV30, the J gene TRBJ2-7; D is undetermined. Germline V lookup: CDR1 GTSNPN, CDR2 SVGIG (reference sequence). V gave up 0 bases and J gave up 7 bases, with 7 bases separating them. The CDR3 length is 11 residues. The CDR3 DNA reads TGTGCCTGGAGTGTCGCCCTGGAGCAGTACTTC. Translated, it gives CAWSVALEQYF.

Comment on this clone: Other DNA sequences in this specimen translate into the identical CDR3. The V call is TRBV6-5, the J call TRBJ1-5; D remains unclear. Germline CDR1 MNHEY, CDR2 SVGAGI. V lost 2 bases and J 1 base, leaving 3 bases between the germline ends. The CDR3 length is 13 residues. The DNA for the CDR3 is TGTGCCAGCAGTTACGGGAGCAATCAGCCCCAGCATTTT. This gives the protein CASSYGSNQPQHF.

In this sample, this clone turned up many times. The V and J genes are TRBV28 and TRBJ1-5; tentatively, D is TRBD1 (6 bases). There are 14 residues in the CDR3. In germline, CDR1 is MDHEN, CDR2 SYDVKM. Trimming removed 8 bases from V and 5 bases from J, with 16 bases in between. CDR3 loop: CASLLRGRDQPQHF. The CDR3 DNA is TGTGCCAGCCTCCTCCGGGGGCGGGATCAGCCCCAGCATTTT.

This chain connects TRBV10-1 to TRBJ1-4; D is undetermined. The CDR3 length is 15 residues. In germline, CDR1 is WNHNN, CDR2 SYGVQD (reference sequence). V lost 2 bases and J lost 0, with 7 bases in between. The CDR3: CASSEGVSTNEKLFF. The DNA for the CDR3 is TGCGCCAGCAGTGAGGGCGTTTCAACTAATGAAAAACTGTTTTTT.

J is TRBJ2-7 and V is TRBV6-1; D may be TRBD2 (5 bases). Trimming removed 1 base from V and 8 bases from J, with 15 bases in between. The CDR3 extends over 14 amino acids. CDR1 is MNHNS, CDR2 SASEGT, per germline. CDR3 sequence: CASSEGSPSGKQYF. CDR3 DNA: TGTGCCAGCAGTGAAGGCAGCCCGTCCGGGAAGCAGTACTTC.

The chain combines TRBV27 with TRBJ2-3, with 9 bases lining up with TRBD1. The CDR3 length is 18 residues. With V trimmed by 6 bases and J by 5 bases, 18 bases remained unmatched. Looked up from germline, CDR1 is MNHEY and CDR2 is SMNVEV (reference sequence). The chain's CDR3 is CASRAENPGQGRGDTQYF. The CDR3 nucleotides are TGTGCCAGCAGAGCGGAAAACCCGGGACAGGGAAGGGGAGATACGCAGTATTTT.

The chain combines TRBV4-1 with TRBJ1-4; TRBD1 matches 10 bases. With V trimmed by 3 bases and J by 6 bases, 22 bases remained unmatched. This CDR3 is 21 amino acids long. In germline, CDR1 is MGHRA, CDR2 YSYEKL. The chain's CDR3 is CASSQAPRGTGDIIYYEKLFF. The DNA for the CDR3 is TGCGCCAGCAGCCAGGCTCCGCGGGGGACAGGGGATATTATTTACTATGAAAAACTGTTTTTT.

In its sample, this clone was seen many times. CDR3 loop: CASSPGLSTDTQYF. CDR3 sequence (DNA): TGTGCCAGCAGTCCGGGACTTAGCACAGATACGCAGTATTTT. This rearrangement joins TRBV6-4 to TRBJ2-3; D may be TRBD2 (6 bases). The CDR3 is 14 amino acids. Trimming took 5 bases from V and 0 from J, leaving 9 bases between them. Germline CDR1 MRHNA, CDR2 SNTAGT.

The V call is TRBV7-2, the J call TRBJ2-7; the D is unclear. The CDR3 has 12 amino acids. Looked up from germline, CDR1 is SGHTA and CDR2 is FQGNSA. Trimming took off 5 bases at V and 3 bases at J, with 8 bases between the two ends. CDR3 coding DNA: TGTGCCAGCAGCACTTACAGCTACGAGCAGTACTTC. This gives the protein CASSTYSYEQYF. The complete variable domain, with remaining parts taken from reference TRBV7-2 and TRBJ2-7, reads GAGVSQSPSNKVTEKGKDVELRCDPISGHTALYWYRQSLGQGLEFLIYFQGNSAPDKSGLPSDRFSAERTGGSVSTLTIQRTQQEDSAVYLCASSTYSYEQYFGPGTRLTVT.

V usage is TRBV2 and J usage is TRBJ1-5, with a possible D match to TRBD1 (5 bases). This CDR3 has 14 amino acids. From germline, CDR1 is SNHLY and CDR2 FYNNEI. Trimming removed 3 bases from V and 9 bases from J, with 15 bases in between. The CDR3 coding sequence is TGTGCCAGCAGTGATGGGGCGAGATCGGGGCCCCAGCATTTT. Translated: CASSDGARSGPQHF.

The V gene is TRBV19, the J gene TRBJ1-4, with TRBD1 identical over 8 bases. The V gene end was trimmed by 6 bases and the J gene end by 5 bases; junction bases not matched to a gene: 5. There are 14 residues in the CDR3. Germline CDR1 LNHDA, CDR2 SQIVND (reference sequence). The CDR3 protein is CASSTGGLNEKLFF. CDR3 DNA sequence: TGTGCCAGTAGCACAGGGGGATTAAATGAAAAACTGTTTTTT.

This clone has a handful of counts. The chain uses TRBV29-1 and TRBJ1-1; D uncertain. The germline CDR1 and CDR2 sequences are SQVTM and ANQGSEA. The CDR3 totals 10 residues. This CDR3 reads CTPMNTEAFF. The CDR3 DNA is TGCACTCCAATGAACACTGAAGCTTTCTTT.